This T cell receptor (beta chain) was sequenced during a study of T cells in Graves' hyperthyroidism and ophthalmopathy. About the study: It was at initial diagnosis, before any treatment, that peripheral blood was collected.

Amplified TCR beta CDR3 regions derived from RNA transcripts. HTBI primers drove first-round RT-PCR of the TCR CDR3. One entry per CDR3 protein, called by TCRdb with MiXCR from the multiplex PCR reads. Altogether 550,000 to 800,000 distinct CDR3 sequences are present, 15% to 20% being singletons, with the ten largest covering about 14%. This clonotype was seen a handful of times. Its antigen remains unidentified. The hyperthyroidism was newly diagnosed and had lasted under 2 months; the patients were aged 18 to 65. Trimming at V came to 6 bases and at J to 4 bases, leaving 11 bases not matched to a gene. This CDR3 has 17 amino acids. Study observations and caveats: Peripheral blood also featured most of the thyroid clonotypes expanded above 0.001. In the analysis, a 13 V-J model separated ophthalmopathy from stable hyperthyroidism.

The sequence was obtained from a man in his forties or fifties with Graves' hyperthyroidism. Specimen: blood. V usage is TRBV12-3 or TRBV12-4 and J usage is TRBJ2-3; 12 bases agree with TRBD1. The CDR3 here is CASSSRLGQGASDTQYF. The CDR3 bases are TGTGCCAGCAGCTCCCGTTTGGGACAGGGGGCCTCAGATACGCAGTATTTT.